One sample yielded the 31 T cell receptor beta chains listed below, sequenced in a study of T cell repertoires in cytomegalovirus infection. A single record per CDR3 protein comes from TCRdb applying MiXCR to the reads. The sample has about 180,000 distinct CDR3 sequences, around an eighth seen once. Source material: PBMCs. The receptor set was obtained from a human donor in good health (CMV status not recorded). Some clones in this sample may be carry-over from other donors' samples.

This clonotype was observed at least ten times. One end of the junction does not line up with germline, which may come from a read error. The chain joins TRBV7-7 to TRBJ2-1; 10 bases are shared with TRBD1. The germline V gene has CDR1 SSHAT and CDR2 FNYEAQ (reference sequence). The CDR3 length is 15 residues. The CDR3 protein is CASSPGTGANNEQFF. CDR3 nucleotides: TGTGCTAGCAGCCCCGGGACAGGGGCTAACAATGAGCAGTTCTTC.

This clonotype was observed a few times. The rearrangement links TRBV5-6 to TRBJ1-5; D possibly corresponds to TRBD1 (5 bases). Germline assignment: CDR1 SGHDT and CDR2 YYEEEE. Trimming pared 2 bases from V and 1 base from J, leaving 13 bases between. This CDR3 is 16 amino acids long. CDR3: CASSFAGKTSNQPQHF. The CDR3 nucleotides read TGTGCCAGCAGCTTTGCAGGGAAAACAAGCAATCAGCCCCAGCATTTT.

V and J are TRBV10-3 and TRBJ2-7, with D maybe TRBD1 (6 bases). CDR3 length: 14 amino acids. Per the germline V gene, CDR1 is ENHRY and CDR2 is SYGVKD. V lost 2 bases and J lost 2, with 10 bases in between. CDR3 sequence reads: CAISELRTAYEQYF. DNA for the CDR3: TGTGCCATCAGTGAGCTTAGGACAGCCTACGAGCAGTACTTC.

This clonotype appeared many times. The gene calls are TRBV2 and TRBJ2-3, with TRBD2 matching over 9 bases. CDR1 and CDR2 (germline): SNHLY, FYNNEI. The trim removed 6 bases at V and 3 bases at J, leaving 10 bases unmatched. The CDR3 length is 16 residues. The CDR3 coding sequence is TGTGCCAGCAGCCTCCGCACTAGCGGGTTTACAGATACGCAGTATTTT. Translation: CASSLRTSGFTDTQYF.

The chain is built from TRBV28 and TRBJ2-7; TRBD2 aligns across 14 bases. CDR1 and CDR2 from the germline V gene are MDHEN and SYDVKM. With V trimmed by 7 bases and J by 1 base, 3 bases remained unmatched. The CDR3 length is 15 residues. The CDR3 DNA sequence: TGTGCCAGCACCGGGACTAGCGGGAGTTCCTACGAGCAGTACTTC. Its protein is CASTGTSGSSYEQYF.

This clonotype was counted at least ten times. The chain recombines TRBV7-9 with TRBJ1-4, with a possible D match to TRBD1 (6 bases). Trimming removed 5 bases from V and 8 bases from J, with 21 bases in between. Looked up from germline, CDR1 is SEHNR and CDR2 is FQNEAQ (reference sequence). The CDR3 runs 16 residues. CDR3 nucleotide sequence: TGTGCCAGCAGCCGTAAGCAGGGGACGGGCCGGGAAAAACTGTTTTTT. Protein product: CASSRKQGTGREKLFF.

Only one count was recorded for this clonotype. A read error may be the cause here, since a much bigger clone is one base away. The J gene is TRBJ2-5, the V gene TRBV7-9; D is unclear. Germline values: CDR1 SEHNR, CDR2 FQNEAQ (reference sequence). Trimming cost V 1 base and J 9 bases, with 9 bases left between them. The CDR3 covers 12 residues. The CDR3 bases are TGTGCCAGCAGCTTAGAAGTGGAGTCCCAGTACTTC. Its translation is CASSLEVESQYF.

The sample holds many counts of this clonotype. This sequence joins TRBV7-2 and TRBJ1-1; 10 positions match TRBD1. The V and J ends lost 5 bases and 1 base, in that order; junction bases with no gene match: 7. The germline gives CDR1 SGHTA, CDR2 FQGNSA. The length of the CDR3 is 16 residues. DNA for the CDR3: TGTGCCAGCAGCCCGAACCGACAGGGGGCGAACACTGAAGCTTTCTTT. Residues: CASSPNRQGANTEAFF.

The rearrangement links TRBV20-1 to TRBJ2-3, with D perhaps TRBD2 (7 bases). Trimming pared 5 bases from V and 4 bases from J, leaving 16 bases between. The CDR3 has 14 residues. Germline CDR1 reads DFQATT; CDR2 reads SNEGSKA (reference sequence). This CDR3 is CSAHGRGPADTQYF. The CDR3 DNA is TGCAGTGCTCACGGGCGGGGGCCAGCAGATACGCAGTATTTT.

This clonotype was detected ten times or more. V usage is TRBV7-9 and J usage is TRBJ2-5; D may match TRBD1 or TRBD2 (5 bases each). The germline CDR1 and CDR2 sequences are SEHNR and FQNEAQ (reference sequence). Trimming stripped 5 bases from V and 5 bases from J, with 18 bases between. This CDR3 comprises 15 residues. CDR3 bases: TGTGCCAGCAGCCCTCCCGGGACGGAGAGGGAGACCCAGTACTTC. It translates to CASSPPGTERETQYF. Variable domain in full (rest from reference TRBV7-9 and TRBJ2-5): DTGVSQNPRHKITKRGQNVTFRCDPISEHNRLYWYRQTLGQGPEFLTYFQNEAQLEKSRLLSDRFSAERPKGSFSTLEIQRTEQGDSAMYLCASSPPGTERETQYFGPGTRLLVL.

The chain couples TRBV28 to TRBJ2-5; tentatively, D is TRBD2 (6 bases). The germline V and J ends were trimmed by 2 bases and 4 bases, with 14 bases remaining between them. Germline V gives CDR1 MDHEN, CDR2 SYDVKM. CDR3 size: 15 residues. The CDR3 loop reads CASSLPLGEVETQYF. The CDR3 DNA is TGTGCCAGCAGTTTACCCCTTGGGGAGGTAGAGACCCAGTACTTC.

This clonotype was observed a handful of times. This chain links TRBV7-9 with TRBJ2-3, with 9 bases identical to TRBD1. Germline V gene lookup returns CDR1 SEHNR and CDR2 FQNEAQ (reference sequence). With V trimmed by 5 bases and J by 5 bases, 14 bases remained unmatched. The length of the CDR3 is 17 residues. DNA of the CDR3: TGTGCCAGCAGCCTGCCCTTCCGGGACAGGGTGATAGATACGCAGTATTTT. This translates into CASSLPFRDRVIDTQYF.

The chain carries TRBV6-5 and TRBJ2-1, with 7 bases fitting TRBD2. With V trimmed by 7 bases and J by 6 bases, 12 bases remained unmatched. The CDR3 consists of 15 residues. Germline CDR1 reads MNHEY; CDR2 reads SVGAGI. CDR3 sequence (DNA): TGTGCCAGCAAGGGTGGGGGAGGGCCGCTCAATGAGCAGTTCTTC. Translation: CASKGGGGPLNEQFF.

This clonotype was detected ten times or more. The J gene is TRBJ2-3, the V gene TRBV6-1, with D perhaps TRBD2 (5 bases). This CDR3 contains 13 residues. The germline V gene has CDR1 MNHNS and CDR2 SASEGT. The V end was cut by 3 bases, the J end by 3 bases, with 7 bases between. The CDR3 DNA reads TGTGCCAGCAGTGAGCCGGGGACAGATACGCAGTATTTT. Translated: CASSEPGTDTQYF.

This clonotype was detected ten times or more. This chain joins TRBV7-2 and TRBJ2-1; D is perhaps TRBD2 (5 bases). This CDR3 has 15 amino acids. V gave up 2 bases and J gave up 7 bases, with 15 bases separating them. CDR1 and CDR2 (germline): SGHTA, FQGNSA. As DNA, the CDR3 is TGTGCCAGCAGCTTATGGGTGGGGAGACAAAATGAGCAGTTCTTC. Translation gives CASSLWVGRQNEQFF.

Ten or more counts support this clonotype. V is TRBV27 and J is TRBJ1-1; D possibly corresponds to TRBD1 (6 bases). V was pared by 5 bases and J by 1 base, with 17 bases between. Germline lookup yields CDR1 MNHEY and CDR2 SMNVEV (reference sequence). The CDR3 has 16 residues. Written as DNA, the CDR3 is TGTGCCAGCAGTCCCAATCCCGGGACATGGAACACTGAAGCTTTCTTT. It specifies CASSPNPGTWNTEAFF.

This sequence joins TRBV20-1 and TRBJ2-7; D may be TRBD1 (6 bases). Germline V gene data show CDR1 as DFQATT and CDR2 as SNEGSKA (reference sequence). This CDR3 contains 14 residues. Trimming took 5 bases from V and 5 from J, leaving 19 bases between them. The CDR3 nucleotides are TGCAGTGCTGCCGGGACACCCTCTATCGACGAGCAGTACTTC. It translates to CSAAGTPSIDEQYF.

The sample holds many counts of this clonotype. The chain couples TRBV7-9 to TRBJ2-7, with D unresolved. This CDR3 is built from 11 residues. With 1 base removed from V and 7 bases from J, the gap between germline ends came to 5 bases. Germline-derived CDR1 and CDR2 are SEHNR and FQNEAQ (reference sequence). CDR3 nucleotide sequence: TGTGCCAGCAGCTTAGACCAAGAGCAGTACTTC. Amino acid sequence: CASSLDQEQYF.

There are a few counts of this clonotype. V usage is TRBV10-3 and J usage is TRBJ2-4, with D perhaps matching TRBD2 (5 bases). Between the trimmed V and J ends, which lost 6 bases and 6 bases, there was a span of 12 bases. CDR3 length: 13 amino acids. Germline assignment: CDR1 ENHRY and CDR2 SYGVKD. The CDR3, as DNA: TGTGCCATCAGAGGAGAGGGTCGAAACATTCAGTACTTC. It yields the protein CAIRGEGRNIQYF.

This clonotype showed up many times. The V call is TRBV15, the J call TRBJ2-7; D is ambiguous. This CDR3 has 15 residues. The germline V gene has CDR1 LNHNV and CDR2 YYDKDF (reference sequence). V was clipped by 0 bases and J by 6 bases, with 15 bases between them. CDR3 coding DNA: TGTGCCACCAGCAGAGATAGGCAGGAAAGGACCGAGCAGTACTTC. It specifies CATSRDRQERTEQYF. The full variable domain, completed using reference TRBV15 and TRBJ2-7, is DAMVIQNPRYQVTQFGKPVTLSCSQTLNHNVMYWYQQKSSQAPKLLFHYYDKDFNNEADTPDNFQSRRPNTSFCFLDIRSPGLGDTAMYLCATSRDRQERTEQYFGPGTRLTVT.

This clonotype has only a few counts. The V gene is TRBV15, the J gene TRBJ1-2, with unresolved D. In germline, CDR1 is LNHNV, CDR2 YYDKDF (reference sequence). CDR3 length equals 14 residues. Deletions cut 2 bases from V and 4 bases from J, with 11 bases between. CDR3 loop: CATSRPETFYGYTF. In DNA, the CDR3 is TGTGCCACCAGCAGACCGGAGACCTTCTATGGCTACACCTTC.

This clonotype was counted many times. The chain combines TRBV7-2 with TRBJ2-7; 8 bases match TRBD1. Germline V CDR1 and CDR2: SGHTA, FQGNSA. The CDR3 runs to 16 residues. V lost 1 base, J lost 3 bases, and 8 bases stayed unmatched. This CDR3 is CASSLVRPGGFYEQYF. Written as DNA, the CDR3 is TGTGCCAGCAGCTTAGTGCGCCCAGGGGGCTTCTACGAGCAGTACTTC.

In this sample, this clonotype turned up many times. The rearrangement links TRBV28 to TRBJ2-1; no clear D. Trimming cost V 1 base and J 8 bases, with 6 bases left between them. This CDR3 is 12 amino acids long. The germline V gene encodes CDR1 MDHEN and CDR2 SYDVKM. This CDR3 reads CASSLSGYEQFF. Here the CDR3 DNA reads TGTGCCAGCAGTTTATCCGGGTATGAGCAGTTCTTC.

The chain has TRBV10-3 and TRBJ2-7, with D possibly being TRBD2 (6 bases). The V gene lost 0 bases and the J gene lost 4 bases, with 7 bases spanning the gap. The CDR3 extends over 13 amino acids. Per germline, CDR1 ENHRY and CDR2 SYGVKD. The DNA of the CDR3 is TGTGCCATCAGTGAGTCGGGGACTTACGAGCAGTACTTC. It translates to CAISESGTYEQYF.

This clonotype was detected only a few times. The chain joins TRBV27 to TRBJ1-2, with D possibly matching TRBD1 (6 bases). With 3 bases removed from V and 8 bases from J, the gap between germline ends came to 16 bases. Germline V gene data show CDR1 as MNHEY and CDR2 as SMNVEV (reference sequence). The CDR3 has 14 amino acids. The CDR3 nucleotides are TGTGCCAGCAGTTTCGGGGACAATCTGGAGGGCTACACCTTC. Its protein is CASSFGDNLEGYTF.

This chain joins TRBV5-1 and TRBJ2-2, with a tentative D call TRBD2 (7 bases). The germline V gene has CDR1 SGHRS and CDR2 YFSETQ. The CDR3 totals 21 residues. V was pared by 0 bases and J by 2 bases, with 26 bases between. CDR3 nucleotide sequence: TGCGCCAGCAGCTTGGTGGTCCCTTTATGGGGGGGCCCTTCAAACACCGGGGAGCTGTTTTTT. It codes for CASSLVVPLWGGPSNTGELFF.

This clonotype has ten or more counts. The chain carries TRBV7-2 and TRBJ2-7; 7 nucleotides align to TRBD1. CDR3 size: 13 residues. J lost 2 bases, V lost 2 bases, and 0 bases had no gene match. CDR1 is SGHTA, CDR2 FQGNSA, per germline. CDR3 loop: CASSLQGAYEQYF. The CDR3 nucleotides are TGTGCCAGCAGCTTACAGGGGGCCTACGAGCAGTACTTC.

This clonotype was detected ten times or more. This chain connects TRBV11-2 to TRBJ2-5; 8 bases line up with TRBD2. The CDR3 has 14 amino acids. V shed 2 bases, J shed 5 bases, and the junction held 4 bases outside the gene matches. Germline assignment: CDR1 SGHAT and CDR2 FQNNGV. CDR3 loop: CASSLPAGEETQYF. The CDR3 DNA is TGTGCCAGCAGCTTACCAGCGGGAGAGGAGACCCAGTACTTC.

This clonotype has more than one count but fewer than ten. The rearrangement links TRBV7-6 to TRBJ2-7; the D is unclear. The CDR3 length is 13 residues. The germline V gene has CDR1 SGHVS and CDR2 FNYEAQ. Deletions cut 4 bases from V and 2 bases from J, with 9 bases between. CDR3 in DNA: TGTGCCAGCAGCTCGAAGGGAACCTACGAGCAGTACTTC. As protein: CASSSKGTYEQYF.

This clonotype was seen many times. V usage is TRBV20-1 and J usage is TRBJ2-1, with D maybe TRBD2 (6 bases). CDR1 and CDR2 from the germline V gene are DFQATT and SNEGSKA (reference sequence). This CDR3 comprises 15 residues. Trimming removed 5 bases from V and 0 bases from J, with 14 bases in between. As DNA, the CDR3 is TGCAGTGCTCCCCGAGGGCGGGGCTCCTACAATGAGCAGTTCTTC. Amino acid sequence: CSAPRGRGSYNEQFF.

This clonotype was counted at least ten times. CDR3 DNA sequence: TGTGCCAGCAGCTTATTCACCTTGGGTAGAAACAATGAGCAGTTCTTC. It specifies CASSLFTLGRNNEQFF. The genes are TRBV7-9 and TRBJ2-1, with D hard to call. The CDR3 is made up of 16 amino acids. The ends were cut back, 2 bases at V and 5 bases at J, with 16 bases in the middle. Germline CDR1 and CDR2: SEHNR and FQNEAQ (reference sequence).